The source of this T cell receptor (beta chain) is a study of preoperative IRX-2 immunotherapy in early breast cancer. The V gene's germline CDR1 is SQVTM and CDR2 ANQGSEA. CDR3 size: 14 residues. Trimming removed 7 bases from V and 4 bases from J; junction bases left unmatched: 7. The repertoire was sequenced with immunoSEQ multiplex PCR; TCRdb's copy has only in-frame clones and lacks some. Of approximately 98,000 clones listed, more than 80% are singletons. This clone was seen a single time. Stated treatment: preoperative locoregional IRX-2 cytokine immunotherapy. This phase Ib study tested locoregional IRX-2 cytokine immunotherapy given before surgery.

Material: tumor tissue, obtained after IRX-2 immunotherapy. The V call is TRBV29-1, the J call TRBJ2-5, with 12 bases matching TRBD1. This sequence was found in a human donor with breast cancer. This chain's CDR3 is CSAYGTGGRETQYF. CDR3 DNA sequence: TGCAGCGCGTACGGGACAGGGGGCAGAGAGACCCAGTACTTC.